The 10 T cell receptor beta chains presented below share a single source sample, sequenced in a study of shared clonotypes between healthy human individuals. The protocol was immunoSEQ multiplex PCR, while the TCRdb copy is restricted to in-frame clones and leaves out a portion. The sample records roughly 1,500,000 clones, about 98.5% being singletons. The sample consisted of naive CD4+ T cells sorted from blood. Described subset: CD45RA+ positively selected. These receptors originate from a man under 40 in good health.

This chain uses TRBV28 with TRBJ2-1; 14 nucleotides agree with TRBD2. The length of the CDR3 is 16 residues. CDR1 is MDHEN and CDR2 is SYDVKM in the germline V gene. With V trimmed by 5 bases and J by 8 bases, 8 bases remained unmatched. CDR3 nucleotides: TGTGCCAGCAGTGTTCCGGGGACTAGCGGGAGTGATGAGCAGTTCTTC. Amino acid sequence: CASSVPGTSGSDEQFF. The full variable domain, rest sourced from reference TRBV28 and TRBJ2-1, is DVKVTQSSRYLVKRTGEKVFLECVQDMDHENMFWYRQDPGLGLRLIYFSYDVKMKEKGDIPEGYSVSREKKERFSLILESASTNQTSMYLCASSVPGTSGSDEQFFGPGTRLTVL.

With respect to this clone: This sample includes further DNA sequences coding for the same CDR3. The chain combines TRBV4-1 with TRBJ2-7; perhaps TRBD2 as D (5 bases). Trimming took 1 base from V and 7 from J, leaving 8 bases between them. CDR1 MGHRA and CDR2 YSYEKL come from the germline V gene. The length of the CDR3 is 12 residues. The CDR3 sequence is CASSQVGSEQYF. The DNA of the CDR3 is TGCGCCAGCAGCCAAGTAGGGAGTGAGCAGTACTTC.

The genes are TRBV4-1 and TRBJ2-1, with 8 bases aligning to TRBD2. The V gene's germline CDR1 is MGHRA and CDR2 YSYEKL. This CDR3 is built from 21 residues. Unmatched junction bases numbered 16, after V lost 0 bases and J lost 0 bases. CDR3 amino acids: CASSQDLSGSSSFSSYNEQFF. As DNA, the CDR3 is TGCGCCAGCAGCCAAGATCTCAGCGGGAGTTCCTCCTTTAGCTCCTACAATGAGCAGTTCTTC.

This sequence joins TRBV6-4 and TRBJ1-2, with a tentative D call TRBD1 (5 bases). In germline, CDR1 is MRHNA, CDR2 SNTAGT. V lost 3 bases and J 1 base, leaving 6 bases between the germline ends. The CDR3 is made up of 13 amino acids. The DNA of the CDR3 is TGTGCCAGCAGTGAGGGGGTTAACTATGGCTACACCTTC. Protein: CASSEGVNYGYTF.

This clone was counted a single time. This chain connects TRBV19 to TRBJ2-1, with 11 bases fitting TRBD1. There are 16 residues in the CDR3. The germline gives CDR1 LNHDA, CDR2 SQIVND (reference sequence). V lost 6 bases and J lost 5; bases outside the gene matches: 9. The CDR3 spells CASSPLRDRGDNEQFF. The CDR3, as DNA: TGTGCCAGTAGCCCTCTCCGGGACAGGGGGGACAATGAGCAGTTCTTC.

This clone has a single count. DNA for the CDR3: TGTGCCAGCAGCGTGGGGGACAGGGTGGATCAGCCCCAGCATTTT. This sequence encodes CASSVGDRVDQPQHF. The rearrangement links TRBV9 to TRBJ1-5; TRBD1 agrees at 9 bases. Germline assignment: CDR1 SGDLS and CDR2 YYNGEE. The CDR3 totals 15 residues. V shed 2 bases, J shed 5 bases, and the junction held 5 bases outside the gene matches.

The V and J genes are TRBV10-3 and TRBJ1-2, with D possibly being TRBD1 (5 bases). Germline loops: CDR1 ENHRY, CDR2 SYGVKD. This CDR3 has 13 amino acids. With 2 bases removed from V and 8 bases from J, the gap between germline ends came to 12 bases. CDR3 protein: CAISEPGTIGYTF. The CDR3 bases are TGTGCCATCAGTGAGCCCGGGACGATCGGCTACACCTTC.

The rearrangement links TRBV28 to TRBJ2-7, with D possibly matching TRBD2 (6 bases). Deletions cut 5 bases from V and 1 base from J, with 21 bases between. The CDR3 spans 17 residues. Germline V lookup: CDR1 MDHEN, CDR2 SYDVKM. CDR3 DNA: TGTGCCAGCAGTCAACCTTCGGCGGCAGGGAGGTCCTACGAGCAGTACTTC. Its protein product is CASSQPSAAGRSYEQYF.

V and J are TRBV18 and TRBJ2-1; 9 nucleotides line up with TRBD1. The CDR3 extends over 14 amino acids. V shed 1 base and J 6 bases; nucleotides not matched to a gene: 1. Germline V gene sequence: CDR1 KGHSH, CDR2 LQKENI. CDR3 amino acids: CASSPLDRGNEQFF. As DNA, the CDR3 is TGTGCCAGCTCACCACTGGACAGGGGCAATGAGCAGTTCTTC.

The V and J genes are TRBV18 and TRBJ1-5; D is unclear. The V gene's germline CDR1 is KGHSH and CDR2 LQKENI. V was cut by 2 bases and J by 3 bases, with 8 bases left in between. The CDR3 runs 14 residues. The CDR3 protein is CASSPTGTNQPQHF. CDR3 nucleotides: TGTGCCAGCTCACCAACCGGAACCAATCAGCCCCAGCATTTT.